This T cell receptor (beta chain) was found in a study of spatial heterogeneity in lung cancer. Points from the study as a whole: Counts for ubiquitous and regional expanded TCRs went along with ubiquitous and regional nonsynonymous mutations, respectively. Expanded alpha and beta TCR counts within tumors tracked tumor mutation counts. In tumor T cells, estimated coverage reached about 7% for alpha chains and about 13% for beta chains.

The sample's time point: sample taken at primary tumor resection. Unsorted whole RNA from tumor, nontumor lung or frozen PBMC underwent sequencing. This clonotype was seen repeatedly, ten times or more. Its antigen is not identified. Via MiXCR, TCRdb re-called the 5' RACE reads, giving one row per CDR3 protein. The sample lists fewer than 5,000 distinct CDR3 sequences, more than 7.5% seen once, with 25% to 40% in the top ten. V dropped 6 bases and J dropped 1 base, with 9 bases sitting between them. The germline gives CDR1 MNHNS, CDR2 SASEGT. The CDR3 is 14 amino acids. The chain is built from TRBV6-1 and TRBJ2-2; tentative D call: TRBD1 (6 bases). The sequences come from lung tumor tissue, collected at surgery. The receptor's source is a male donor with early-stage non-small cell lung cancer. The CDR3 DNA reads TGTGCCAGCAGAGGGACATGGAACACCGGGGAGCTGTTTTTT. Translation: CASRGTWNTGELFF.